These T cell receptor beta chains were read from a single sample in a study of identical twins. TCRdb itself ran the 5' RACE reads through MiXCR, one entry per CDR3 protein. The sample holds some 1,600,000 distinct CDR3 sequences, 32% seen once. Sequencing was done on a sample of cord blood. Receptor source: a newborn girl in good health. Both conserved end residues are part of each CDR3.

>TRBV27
CASSSYPGVAGFTDTQYF
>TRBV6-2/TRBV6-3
CASTRQETQYF
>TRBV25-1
CASSDLRDKNTEAFF
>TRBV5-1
CATCSGTGGTEAFF
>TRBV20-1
CSAARRSGLAAGELFF
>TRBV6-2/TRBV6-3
CASSYPLSGGVYNEQFF
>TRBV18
CASSRQGKGEKLFF
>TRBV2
CASSEAGQTETQYF
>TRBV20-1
CSARSAGTYEQYF
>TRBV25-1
CASSEWDRGYYGYTF
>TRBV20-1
CSARRDSSYEQFF
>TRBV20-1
CSAREYTGRAFF
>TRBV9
CASSVVGAGLTDTQYF
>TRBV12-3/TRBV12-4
CASSLGQGLSCEQYF
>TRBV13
CASSLWDRGQSPLHF